This entry features one T cell receptor beta chain sequence. It lacks a known antigen. The record has no base qualities; no much larger clone is one base away. Genomic DNA served as template for TCR beta VDJ combination and CDR3 sequence profiling. An Illumina HiSeq 2000 was the platform used for TCR repertoire sequencing. Concerning the study's data processing: TRBV/TRBJ rearrangement plots, CDR3 size and DJ length profiles, and Simpson's diversity index were used to assess repertoires. The most abundant DNA sequence in the deep sequencing data was defined as the immunodominant clone. CDR3 amino acid sequences were checked for sharing between subjects and were compared against published repertoires and the VDJdb database. TCRdb reprocessed the public reads (quality trimming at Q25 with fastp, clone calling with MiXCR) and kept in-frame beta chains. Merged by CDR3 protein, the rows form single entries marked with the most common genes and DNA. Here the V and J calls rest on TCRdb's processing, not on the authors' analysis. In all, the sample holds 200,000 to 300,000 distinct CDR3 sequences, and 70% to 85% of those were seen once. The ten largest clonotypes hold over 35% of the sample.

The data derive from a study of CD8+CD57+ T cells in acquired aplastic anemia (dated by TCRdb to 2017 to 2018). In terms of the full investigation: On average, sorted CD4+ and CD8+ cells yielded 2.5 to 3.5 ug of extracted DNA, with a range of 0.2 to 27.4 ug. CD8+CD57+ expansion was defined as frequency above the mean frequency observed in healthy subjects. Study-wide conclusions, independent of this receptor: Around 28 CD8+ CDR3 sequences were found to be shared between patients and controls, but these sequences appeared to be highly expressed in patients and within the immunodominant clones of the patients. CD8+ Simpson's diversity did not differ significantly between patients and healthy controls (P=0.060).

Expansion of CD8+CD57+ cells had been shown by flow cytometry in the patients chosen for sequencing. Severe acquired aplastic anemia was diagnosed in all patients according to International Study of Aplastic Anemia and Agranulocytosis and Camitta criteria. No patient had received any therapy when blood was sampled. In this study, sorted CD4+ and CD8+ T cells from the blood of healthy subjects and of severe aplastic anemia patients had their TCR repertoires deep-sequenced. In the USA, patient enrollment took place under clinicaltrials.gov protocols 00001620, 01623167, 00001397, 00071045, 00081523 and 00961064. Ficoll-Paque density gradient centrifugation was used to isolate peripheral blood mononuclear cells. Before DNA extraction, CD4+ and CD8+ T cells were sorted by FACS or by magnetic beads. The CDR3 sequence holds 15 residues, the cysteine and phenylalanine included. Only the CDR3 portion is preserved as DNA: 45 bases, with reading frame beginning at the first base. From the germline V gene (reference sequence), CDR1 is PRHDT and CDR2 is FYEKMQ. V is pruned by 2 bases and J by 7 bases, leaving 4 bases of the junction without a gene match.

The sequenced material came from sorted CD4+, CD8+, or CD8+CD57+ T cells (not recorded which) from PBMCs. The clonotype comes from a human donor with aplastic anemia. The V gene is TRBV13 and the J gene is TRBJ2-4, and 11 junction bases match TRBD2. The CDR3 is CASSLIRTSGNIQYF. The nucleotide sequence is given as TGTGCCAGCAGCTTAATCCGGACTAGCGGGAACATTCAGTACTTC.